This T cell receptor (beta chain) was sequenced during a study of shared clonotypes between healthy human individuals. Sequencing used immunoSEQ multiplex PCR; TCRdb keeps in-frame clones, though not all of them. The data hold some 1.4 million clones, with approximately 97% observed a single time. The germline CDR1 and CDR2 sequences are SGHTA and FQGNSA. V lost 1 base and J lost 7; bases outside the gene matches: 12. The length of the CDR3 is 17 residues. Sequencing input: naive CD4+ T cells sorted from blood. Sample subset: CD45RA+ positively selected. The genes are TRBV7-2 and TRBJ2-5; 10 bases are a match to TRBD2. The clonotype originates from a young man in good health. The CDR3 reads CASSLGPSGGGLATQYF. The CDR3 DNA is TGTGCCAGCAGCTTAGGGCCTAGCGGGGGTGGACTTGCGACCCAGTACTTC.